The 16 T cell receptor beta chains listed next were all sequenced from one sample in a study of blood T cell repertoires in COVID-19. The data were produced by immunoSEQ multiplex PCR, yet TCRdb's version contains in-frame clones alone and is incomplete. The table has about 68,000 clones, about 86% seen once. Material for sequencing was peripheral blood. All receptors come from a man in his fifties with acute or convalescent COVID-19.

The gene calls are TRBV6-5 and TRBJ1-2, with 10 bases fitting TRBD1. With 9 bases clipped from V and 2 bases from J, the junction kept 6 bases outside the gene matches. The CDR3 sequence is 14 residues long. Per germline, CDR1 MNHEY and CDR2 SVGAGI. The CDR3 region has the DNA TGTGCCAGTTCTCGGGACAGGGGAAACTATGGCTACACCTTC. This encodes CASSRDRGNYGYTF.

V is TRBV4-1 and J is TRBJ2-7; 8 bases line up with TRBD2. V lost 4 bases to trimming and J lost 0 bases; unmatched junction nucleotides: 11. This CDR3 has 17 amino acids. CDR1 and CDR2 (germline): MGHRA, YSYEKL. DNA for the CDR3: TGCGCCAGCAGCCTCGACGGGAGCGGGGGAAGCTCCTACGAGCAGTACTTC. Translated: CASSLDGSGGSSYEQYF.

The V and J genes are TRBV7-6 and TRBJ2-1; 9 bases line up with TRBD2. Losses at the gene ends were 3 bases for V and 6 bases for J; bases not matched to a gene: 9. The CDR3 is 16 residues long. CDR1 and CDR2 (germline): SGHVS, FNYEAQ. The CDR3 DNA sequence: TGTGCCAGCAGCTTTCTGTGGACTAGCGTCGTCAATGAGCAGTTCTTC. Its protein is CASSFLWTSVVNEQFF.

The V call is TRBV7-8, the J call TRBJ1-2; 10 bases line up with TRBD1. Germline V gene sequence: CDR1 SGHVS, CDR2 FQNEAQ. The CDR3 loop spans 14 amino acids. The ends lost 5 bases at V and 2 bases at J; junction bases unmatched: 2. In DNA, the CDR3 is TGTGCCAGCAGCGCGGGACAGGGGAACTATGGCTACACCTTC. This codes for CASSAGQGNYGYTF.

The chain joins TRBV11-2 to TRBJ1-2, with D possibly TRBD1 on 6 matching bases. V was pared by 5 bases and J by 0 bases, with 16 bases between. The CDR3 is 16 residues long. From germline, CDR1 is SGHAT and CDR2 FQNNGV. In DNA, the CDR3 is TGTGCCAGCAGCGGCGAAAACAGGGTAACTAACTATGGCTACACCTTC. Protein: CASSGENRVTNYGYTF.

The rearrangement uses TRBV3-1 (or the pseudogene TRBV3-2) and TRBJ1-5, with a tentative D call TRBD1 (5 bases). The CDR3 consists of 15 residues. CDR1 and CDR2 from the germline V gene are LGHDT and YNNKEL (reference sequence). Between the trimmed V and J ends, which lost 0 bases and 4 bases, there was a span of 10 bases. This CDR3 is CASSQDLGLNQPQHF. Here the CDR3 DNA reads TGTGCCAGCAGCCAAGATTTGGGACTTAATCAGCCCCAGCATTTT.

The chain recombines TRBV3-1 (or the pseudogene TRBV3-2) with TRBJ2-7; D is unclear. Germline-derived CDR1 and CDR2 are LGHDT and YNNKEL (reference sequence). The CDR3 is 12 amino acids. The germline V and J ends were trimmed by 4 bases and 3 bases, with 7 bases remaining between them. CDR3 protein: CASSPPGYEQYF. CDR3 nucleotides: TGTGCCAGCAGCCCCCCCGGCTACGAGCAGTACTTC.

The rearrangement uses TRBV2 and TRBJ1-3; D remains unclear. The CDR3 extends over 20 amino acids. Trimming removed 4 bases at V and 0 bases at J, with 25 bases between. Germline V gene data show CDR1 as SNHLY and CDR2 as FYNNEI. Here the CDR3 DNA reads TGTGCCAGCAGTGCGAAGTCACAGAGGGTATTGTTACTCTCTGGAAACACCATATATTTT. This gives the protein CASSAKSQRVLLLSGNTIYF.

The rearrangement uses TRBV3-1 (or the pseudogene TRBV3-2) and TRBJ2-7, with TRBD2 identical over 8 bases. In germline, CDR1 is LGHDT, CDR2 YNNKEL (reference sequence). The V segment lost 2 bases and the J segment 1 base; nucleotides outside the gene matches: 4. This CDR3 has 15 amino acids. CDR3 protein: CASSQMVAGSYEQYF. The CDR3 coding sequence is TGTGCCAGCAGCCAAATGGTAGCGGGATCCTACGAGCAGTACTTC.

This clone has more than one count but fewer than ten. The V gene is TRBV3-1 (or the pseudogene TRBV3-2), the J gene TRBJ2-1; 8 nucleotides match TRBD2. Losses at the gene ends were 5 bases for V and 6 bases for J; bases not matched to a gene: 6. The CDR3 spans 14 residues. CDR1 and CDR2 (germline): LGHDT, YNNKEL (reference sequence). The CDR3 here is CASSFSGKGNEQFF. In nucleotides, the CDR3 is TGTGCCAGCAGCTTTAGCGGGAAGGGCAATGAGCAGTTCTTC.

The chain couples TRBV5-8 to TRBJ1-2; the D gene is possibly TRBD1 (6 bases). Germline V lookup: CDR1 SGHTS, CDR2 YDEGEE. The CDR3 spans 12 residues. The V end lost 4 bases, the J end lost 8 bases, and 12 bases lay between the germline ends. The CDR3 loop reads CASSHDRLGYTF. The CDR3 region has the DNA TGTGCCAGCAGCCATGACAGGCTAGGCTACACCTTC. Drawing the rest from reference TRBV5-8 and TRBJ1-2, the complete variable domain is EAGVTQSPTHLIKTRGQQATLRCSPISGHTSVYWYQQALGLGLQFLLWYDEGEERNRGNFPPRFSGRQFPNYSSELNVNALELEDSALYLCASSHDRLGYTFGSGTRLTVV.

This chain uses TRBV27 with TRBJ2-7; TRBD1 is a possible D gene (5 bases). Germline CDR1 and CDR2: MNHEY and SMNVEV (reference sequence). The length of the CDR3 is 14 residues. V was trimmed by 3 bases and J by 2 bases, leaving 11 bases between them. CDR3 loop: CASSLSQGPYEQYF. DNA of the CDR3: TGTGCCAGCAGTTTGTCTCAGGGTCCCTACGAGCAGTACTTC.

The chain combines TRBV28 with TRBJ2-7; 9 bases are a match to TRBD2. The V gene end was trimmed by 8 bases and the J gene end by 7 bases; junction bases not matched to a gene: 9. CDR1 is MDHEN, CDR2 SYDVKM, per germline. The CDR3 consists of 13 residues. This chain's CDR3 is CASRLSGSREQYF. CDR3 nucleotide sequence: TGTGCCAGCCGCCTTAGCGGGAGTAGAGAGCAGTACTTC.

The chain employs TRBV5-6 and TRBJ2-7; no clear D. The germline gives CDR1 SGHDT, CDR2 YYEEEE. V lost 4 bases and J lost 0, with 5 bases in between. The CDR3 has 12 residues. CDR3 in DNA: TGTGCCAGCAGCGACACCTCCTACGAGCAGTACTTC. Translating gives CASSDTSYEQYF. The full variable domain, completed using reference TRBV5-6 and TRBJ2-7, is DAGVTQSPTHLIKTRGQQVTLRCSPKSGHDTVSWYQQALGQGPQFIFQYYEEEERQRGNFPDRFSGHQFPNYSSELNVNALLLGDSALYLCASSDTSYEQYFGPGTRLTVT.

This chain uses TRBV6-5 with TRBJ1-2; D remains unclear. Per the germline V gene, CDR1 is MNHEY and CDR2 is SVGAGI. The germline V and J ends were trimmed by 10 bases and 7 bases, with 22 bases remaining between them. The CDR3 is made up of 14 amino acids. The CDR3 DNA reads TGTGCCACAACCATCGACGGCGACACTCCTGGCTACACCTTC. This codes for CATTIDGDTPGYTF.

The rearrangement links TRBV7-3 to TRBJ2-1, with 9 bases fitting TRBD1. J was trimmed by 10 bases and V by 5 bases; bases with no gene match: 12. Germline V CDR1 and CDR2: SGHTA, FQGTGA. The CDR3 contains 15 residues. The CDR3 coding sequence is TGTGCCAGCAGCCACCGGGACAGGGAGTGGGGGGAGCAGTTCTTC. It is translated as CASSHRDREWGEQFF.